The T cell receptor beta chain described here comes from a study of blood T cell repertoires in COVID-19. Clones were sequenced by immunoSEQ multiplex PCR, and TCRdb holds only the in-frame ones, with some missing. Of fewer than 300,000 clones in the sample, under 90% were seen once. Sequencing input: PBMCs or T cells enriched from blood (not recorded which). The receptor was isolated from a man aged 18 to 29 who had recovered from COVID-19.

CDR3 loop: CASALSGDTEAFF. In DNA, the CDR3 is TGTGCCAGCGCTCTTTCAGGGGACACTGAAGCTTTCTTT. The chain carries TRBV7-6 and TRBJ1-1, with D perhaps TRBD1 (6 bases). V was pared by 8 bases and J by 3 bases, with 13 bases between. Germline V gene lookup returns CDR1 SGHVS and CDR2 FNYEAQ. The CDR3 has 13 amino acids.